This TCR beta chain derives from a study of cytomegalovirus exposure and HLA in healthy donors. Points from the study as a whole: A highly shared variant cluster was judged a likely technical artifact. It was in a later analysis that TCR association rates were seen to vary by HLA locus, highest for DRB1 and lowest for HLA-C. Rarity held for most TCR sequences, but there were some public TCRs that occurred in many donors. Later on, an analysis found that several of the most significant clusters appeared to be linked to common viral pathogens, which included parvovirus B19.

It was with 60 Vbeta and 13 Jbeta primers that the PCR ran. Generated by immunoSEQ multiplex PCR, the TCRdb table keeps only in-frame clones and is missing some. The repertoire holds roughly 130,000 clones, with around 77% as singletons. This CDR3 contains 14 residues. The V gene's germline CDR1 is MNHEY and CDR2 SMNVEV (reference sequence). V dropped 10 bases and J dropped 2; count of bases not matched to a gene: 9. As to this clone: The antigen is unknown.

Sequenced input: PBMCs. The clonotype comes from a man aged 25-40 years in good health and CMV-seronegative. The chain carries TRBV27 and TRBJ2-7, with TRBD2 matching 9 bases. DNA of the CDR3: TGTGCCACACGTCCAGCGGGAGGAACCTACGAGCAGTACTTC. This codes for CATRPAGGTYEQYF.